These T cell receptor beta chains were read from a single sample in a study of T cells in localized non-small cell lung cancer. Sequencing used immunoSEQ multiplex PCR; TCRdb keeps in-frame clones, though not all of them. The sample carries approximately 140,000 clones, more than 70% recorded once. The specimen was peripheral blood, collected before any cancer treatment. These receptors originate from a female donor older than 55 with stage I lung adenocarcinoma. Each CDR3 is given with its conserved first and last residue.

TRBV5-1	CASSKAGGRETQYF
TRBV5-5	CASSLSGQGYGYTF
TRBV2	CASRDDRGNEQYF
TRBV18	CASSLNTGTSGEQYF
TRBV15	CATSSRAGGPYEQYF
TRBV28	CASSLPRSGEGEKLFF
TRBV7-8	CASSLTEETQYF
TRBV6-1	CASGQGARGNQPQHF
TRBV12-5	CASGQTGTLNF
TRBV15	CATSTATGHNQPQHF
TRBV15	CATSRGGGRTHNEQFF
TRBV28	CASSFRLSGANVLTF
TRBV18	CASSPPNPKTQYF
TRBV14	CASSQGFGQARGTDTQYF
TRBV13	CASSLGRMSDTQYF
TRBV5-1	CASSLGLSDTQYF
TRBV9	CASSVGVGSGIHEQFF
TRBV7-9	CASSPAGQANNEQFF
TRBV5-5	CASSSEGRGYGYTF
TRBV28	CASTVGGGTQETQYF
TRBV25-1	CASSSASGLYENEQFF
TRBV28	CASSLEGRSLGANVLTF
TRBV18	CASSPGMVGNEQFF
TRBV28	CASSSPQGGIQPQHF
TRBV6-1	CASSVTSGSRNEQFF